The T cell receptor beta chain described here comes from a study of regulatory T cells in long-lasting Graves disease. After removal of 6 bases from V and 9 bases from J, the junction contained 7 bases not matched to a gene. CDR3 length equals 13 residues. TCR beta libraries were built with iRepertoire HTBI primers and Arm-PCR of CDR3 regions. A single record per CDR3 protein comes from TCRdb applying MiXCR to the multiplex PCR reads. The table has approximately 440,000 distinct CDR3 sequences, about 25% seen once. Study-level results: It was in persistent disease that TRBV28, TRBJ1-2 and TRBJ2-5 were favored.

This clonotype was seen only a few times. Its antigen is still unknown. A much bigger clone sits one base away, suggesting this may be a read error. Noted time point: persistent/refractory GD, antithyroid drugs over 5 years with positive TRAb. Researchers made the TCR library from RNA that was extracted from PBMCs. The material sequenced was peripheral blood mononuclear cells (PBMCs), taken when the disease was refractory, from a patient treated with antithyroid drugs. The TCR comes from a female donor with Graves disease. This sequence joins TRBV12-3 or TRBV12-4 and TRBJ1-1; 10 bases fit TRBD1. The CDR3 sequence: CASSRGQGLKAFF. The CDR3 DNA reads TGTGCCAGCAGCCGGGGACAGGGGCTAAAAGCTTTCTTT.